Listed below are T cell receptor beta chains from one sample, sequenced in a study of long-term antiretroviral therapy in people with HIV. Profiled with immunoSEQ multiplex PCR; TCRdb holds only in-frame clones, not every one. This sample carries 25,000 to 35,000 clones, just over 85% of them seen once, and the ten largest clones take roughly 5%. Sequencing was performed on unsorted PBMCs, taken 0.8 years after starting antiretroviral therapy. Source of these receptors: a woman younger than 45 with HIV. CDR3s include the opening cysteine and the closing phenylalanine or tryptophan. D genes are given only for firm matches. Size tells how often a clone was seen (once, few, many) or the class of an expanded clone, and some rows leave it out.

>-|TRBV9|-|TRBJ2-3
CASSVGLSDTQYF
TGTGCCAGCAGCGTCGGACTGTCAGATACGCAGTATTTT
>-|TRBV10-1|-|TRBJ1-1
CASSDSMNTEAFF
TGCGCCAGCAGCGATAGCATGAACACTGAAGCTTTCTTT
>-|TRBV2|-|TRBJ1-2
CASVPGGPANYGYTF
TGTGCCAGCGTCCCGGGGGGACCAGCTAACTATGGCTACACCTTC
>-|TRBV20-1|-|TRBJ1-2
CSAGLSYGYTF
TGCAGTGCGGGGCTGTCCTATGGCTACACCTTC
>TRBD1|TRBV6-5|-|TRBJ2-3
CASRYRRDRPTDTQYF
TGTGCCAGCAGATACCGCCGGGACAGGCCAACAGATACGCAGTATTTT
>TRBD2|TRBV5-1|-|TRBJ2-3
CASSSGGTDTQYF
TGCGCCAGCTCTAGCGGGGGTACAGATACGCAGTATTTT
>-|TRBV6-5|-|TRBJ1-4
CASSIVRDSNEKLFF
TGTGCCAGCAGTATCGTTAGGGACTCTAATGAAAAACTGTTTTTT
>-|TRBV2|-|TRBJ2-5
CASSELLGQETQYF
TGTGCCAGCAGTGAACTCCTGGGCCAAGAGACCCAGTACTTC
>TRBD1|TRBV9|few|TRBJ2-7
CASSVASAGGYEQYF
TGTGCCAGCAGCGTAGCTTCGGCAGGGGGCTACGAGCAGTACTTC
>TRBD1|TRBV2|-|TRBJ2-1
CASRYQGAAYNEQFF
TGTGCCAGCAGGTACCAGGGGGCAGCATACAATGAGCAGTTCTTC
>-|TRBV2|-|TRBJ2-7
CASSELGGPNYEQYF
TGTGCCAGCAGTGAACTAGGGGGACCTAACTACGAGCAGTACTTC
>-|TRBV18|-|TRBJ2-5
CASSPLNTGVETQYF
TGTGCCAGCTCACCACTTAACACTGGGGTAGAGACCCAGTACTTC